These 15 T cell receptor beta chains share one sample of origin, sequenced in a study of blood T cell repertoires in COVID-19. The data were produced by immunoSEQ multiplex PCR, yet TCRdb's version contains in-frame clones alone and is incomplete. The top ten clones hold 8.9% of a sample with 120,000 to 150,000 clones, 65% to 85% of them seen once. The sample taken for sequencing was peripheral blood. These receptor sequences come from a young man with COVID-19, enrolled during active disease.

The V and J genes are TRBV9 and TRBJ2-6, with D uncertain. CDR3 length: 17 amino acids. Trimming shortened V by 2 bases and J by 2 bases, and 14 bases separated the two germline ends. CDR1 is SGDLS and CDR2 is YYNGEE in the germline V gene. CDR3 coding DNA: TGTGCCAGCAGCGTCGTTACTCATTCCACTGGGGCCAACGTCCTGACTTTC. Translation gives CASSVVTHSTGANVLTF.

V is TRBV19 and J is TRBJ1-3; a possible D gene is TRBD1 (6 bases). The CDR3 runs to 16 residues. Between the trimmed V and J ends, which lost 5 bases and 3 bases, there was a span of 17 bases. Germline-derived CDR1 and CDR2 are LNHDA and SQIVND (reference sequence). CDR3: CASSGSGGRFGNTIYF. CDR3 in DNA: TGTGCCAGTAGTGGATCGGGGGGGCGCTTTGGAAACACCATATATTTT.

The CDR3 is CAWSVIQGARGTDTQYF. DNA for the CDR3: TGTGCCTGGAGTGTCATACAGGGGGCAAGAGGCACAGATACGCAGTATTTT. V gene TRBV30 combines with J gene TRBJ2-3; 9 bases map to TRBD1. Germline CDR1 and CDR2: GTSNPN and SVGIG (reference sequence). V was pared by 0 bases and J by 1 base, with 8 bases of the junction left unmatched. The CDR3 sequence is 17 residues long.

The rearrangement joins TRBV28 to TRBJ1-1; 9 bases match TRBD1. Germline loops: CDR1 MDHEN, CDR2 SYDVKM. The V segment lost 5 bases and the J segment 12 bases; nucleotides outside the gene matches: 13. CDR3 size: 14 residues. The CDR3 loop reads CASSILQGAVASFF. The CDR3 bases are TGTGCCAGCAGTATCCTACAGGGGGCCGTAGCGTCTTTCTTT.

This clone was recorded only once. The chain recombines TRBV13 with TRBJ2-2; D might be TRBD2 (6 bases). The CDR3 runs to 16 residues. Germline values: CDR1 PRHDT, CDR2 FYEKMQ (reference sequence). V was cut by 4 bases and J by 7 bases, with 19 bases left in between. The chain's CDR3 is CASSSHGGNGNGELFF. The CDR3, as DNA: TGTGCCAGCAGCTCCCATGGAGGGAATGGGAACGGGGAGCTGTTTTTT.

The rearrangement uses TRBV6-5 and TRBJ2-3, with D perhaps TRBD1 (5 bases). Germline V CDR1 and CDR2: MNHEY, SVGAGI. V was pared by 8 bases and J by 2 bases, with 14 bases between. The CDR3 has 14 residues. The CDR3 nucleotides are TGTGCCAGCGCAGGGCTCTATCACACAGATACGCAGTATTTT. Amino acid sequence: CASAGLYHTDTQYF.

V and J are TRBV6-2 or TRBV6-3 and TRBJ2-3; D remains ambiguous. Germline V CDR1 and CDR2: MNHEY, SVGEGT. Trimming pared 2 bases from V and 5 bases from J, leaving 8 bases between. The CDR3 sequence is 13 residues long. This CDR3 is CASSYELVDTQYF. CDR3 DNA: TGTGCCAGCAGTTACGAACTCGTAGATACGCAGTATTTT.

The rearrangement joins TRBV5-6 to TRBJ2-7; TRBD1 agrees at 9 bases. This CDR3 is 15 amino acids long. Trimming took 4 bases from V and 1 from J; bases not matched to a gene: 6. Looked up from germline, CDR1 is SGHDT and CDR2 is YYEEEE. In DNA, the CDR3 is TGTGCCAGCAGCGCCGGGACAGGGATTTCCTACGAGCAGTACTTC. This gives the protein CASSAGTGISYEQYF.

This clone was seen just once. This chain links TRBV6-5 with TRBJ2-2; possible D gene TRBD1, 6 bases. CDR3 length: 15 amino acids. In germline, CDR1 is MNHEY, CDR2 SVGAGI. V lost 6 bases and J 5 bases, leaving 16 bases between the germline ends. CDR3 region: CASRPDRRRTGELFF. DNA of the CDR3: TGTGCCAGCAGACCCGACAGGAGGAGGACCGGGGAGCTGTTTTTT.

The CDR3 nucleotides read TGTGCCAGCAGCTTAGTAGATTCCTACGAGCAGTACTTC. This translates into CASSLVDSYEQYF. V is TRBV7-3 and J is TRBJ2-7; D is unresolved. Trimming took 2 bases from V and 1 from J, leaving 6 bases between them. CDR1 SGHTA and CDR2 FQGTGA come from the germline V gene. The CDR3 extends over 13 amino acids.

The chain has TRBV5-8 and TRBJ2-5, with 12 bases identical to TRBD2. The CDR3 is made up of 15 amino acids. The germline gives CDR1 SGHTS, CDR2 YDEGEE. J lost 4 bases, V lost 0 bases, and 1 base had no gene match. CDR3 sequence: CASSLELAGGETQYF. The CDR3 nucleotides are TGTGCCAGCAGCTTGGAACTAGCGGGAGGAGAGACCCAGTACTTC.

The CDR3 protein is CASSQSSSGANVLTF. The CDR3 region has the DNA TGCGCCAGCAGCCAGTCCAGTTCTGGGGCCAACGTCCTGACTTTC. The rearrangement joins TRBV4-3 to TRBJ2-6; D not certain. The germline CDR1 and CDR2 sequences are LGHNA and YSLEER. The V end lost 3 bases, the J end lost 1 base, and 7 bases lay between the germline ends. This CDR3 is built from 15 residues.

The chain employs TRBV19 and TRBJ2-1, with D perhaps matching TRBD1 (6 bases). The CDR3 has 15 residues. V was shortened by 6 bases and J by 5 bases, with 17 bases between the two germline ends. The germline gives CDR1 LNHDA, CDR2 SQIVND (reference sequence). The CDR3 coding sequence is TGTGCCAGTAGGAAACGGGACAACTTTCACAATGAGCAGTTCTTC. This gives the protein CASRKRDNFHNEQFF.

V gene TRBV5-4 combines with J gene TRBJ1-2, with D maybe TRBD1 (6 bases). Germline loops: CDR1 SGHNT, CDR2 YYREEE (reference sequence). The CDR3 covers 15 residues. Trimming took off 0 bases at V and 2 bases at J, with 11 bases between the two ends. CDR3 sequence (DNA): TGTGCCAGCAGCTTGGACAGGGCGTCAAACTATGGCTACACCTTC. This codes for CASSLDRASNYGYTF.

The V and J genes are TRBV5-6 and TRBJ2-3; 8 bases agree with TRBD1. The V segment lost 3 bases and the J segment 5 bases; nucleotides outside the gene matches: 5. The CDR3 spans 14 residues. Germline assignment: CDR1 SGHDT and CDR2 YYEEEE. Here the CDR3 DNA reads TGTGCCAGCAGCTGGACAGGGTTGCAAGATACGCAGTATTTT. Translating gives CASSWTGLQDTQYF.